The 19 T cell receptor beta chains in this list originate from one sample, sequenced in a study of blood T cell repertoires in COVID-19. Using immunoSEQ multiplex PCR, the repertoire was profiled, and TCRdb retains in-frame clones only, with some absent. The table has some 150,000 clones, 80% to 90% seen once; the top ten hold over 2.5%. The specimen was peripheral blood. The receptors were sampled from a man aged 55 to 70 with active or convalescent COVID-19.

The V call is TRBV28, the J call TRBJ2-5; no firm D call. The CDR3 has 12 amino acids. The V end was cut by 4 bases, the J end by 5 bases, with 8 bases between. Per germline, CDR1 MDHEN and CDR2 SYDVKM. The CDR3 region is CASSSSGETQYF. The CDR3 nucleotides are TGTGCCAGCAGTTCGTCCGGGGAGACCCAGTACTTC.

This chain uses TRBV29-1 with TRBJ2-7; perhaps TRBD2 as D (5 bases). The CDR3 sequence is 12 residues long. V was trimmed by 4 bases and J by 6 bases, leaving 13 bases between them. Per the germline V gene, CDR1 is SQVTM and CDR2 is ANQGSEA. DNA for the CDR3: TGCAGCGTTGGGCGAGGGTATGGCGAGCAGTACTTC. This gives the protein CSVGRGYGEQYF.

The rearrangement links TRBV27 to TRBJ1-1; D unclear. The CDR3 length is 15 residues. Trimming left V 2 bases short and J 0 bases short, with 10 bases between. Germline V gives CDR1 MNHEY, CDR2 SMNVEV (reference sequence). The DNA of the CDR3 is TGTGCCAGCAGTTTACGGGGAGGACTGAACACTGAAGCTTTCTTT. It specifies CASSLRGGLNTEAFF.

The V call is TRBV9, the J call TRBJ2-1; 7 positions agree with TRBD2. Germline-derived CDR1 and CDR2 are SGDLS and YYNGEE. Losses at the gene ends were 0 bases for V and 6 bases for J; bases not matched to a gene: 6. This CDR3 is 15 amino acids long. The CDR3 nucleotides read TGTGCCAGCAGCGTAGGCGGGCTAGCGGTCAATGAGCAGTTCTTC. Protein: CASSVGGLAVNEQFF.

J is TRBJ2-5 and V is TRBV2; a weak D match, TRBD2 (6 bases). The CDR3 runs to 16 residues. V dropped 5 bases and J dropped 5 bases, with 21 bases sitting between them. The germline V gene encodes CDR1 SNHLY and CDR2 FYNNEI. CDR3 protein: CASSPSVPTGGETQYF. The CDR3 DNA sequence: TGTGCCAGCAGTCCCTCAGTGCCTACAGGAGGGGAGACCCAGTACTTC.

This chain uses TRBV21-1 with TRBJ1-6; no DNA check was done on the table's D call, TRBD1. TRBV21-1 is listed as a pseudogene. The length of the CDR3 is 16 residues. The CDR3 sequence: CASSIRDRDYNSPLHF. CDR3 sequence (DNA): TGTGCCAGCAGCATCCGGGACAGGGATTATAATTCACCCCTCCACTTT.

The chain couples TRBV5-1 to TRBJ2-1; the match to TRBD1 covers 9 bases. The CDR3 covers 15 residues. The germline V gene has CDR1 SGHRS and CDR2 YFSETQ. J was trimmed by 9 bases and V by 5 bases; bases with no gene match: 12. In nucleotides, the CDR3 is TGCGCCAGCAGTGGACCGGGACAGGGCACAGCTGAGCAGTTCTTC. It encodes CASSGPGQGTAEQFF.

This clone came up once. CDR3 amino acids: CASRGIQGAPTEAFF. In DNA form, the CDR3 reads TGTGCCAGCAGGGGGATACAGGGGGCGCCTACTGAAGCTTTCTTT. The chain employs TRBV11-2 and TRBJ1-1; 9 nucleotides line up with TRBD1. Per germline, CDR1 SGHAT and CDR2 FQNNGV. CDR3 size: 15 residues. The junction had 10 bases not matched to a gene; V was cut back by 6 bases and J by 5 bases.

The chain employs TRBV24-1 and TRBJ2-1; the match to TRBD1 covers 9 bases. CDR3 size: 15 residues. Germline V lookup: CDR1 KGHDR, CDR2 SFDVKD. With V trimmed by 5 bases and J by 6 bases, 7 bases remained unmatched. CDR3 sequence (DNA): TGTGCCACCAGTGCGTGGGACAGGGAGTTCAATGAGCAGTTCTTC. Protein product: CATSAWDREFNEQFF.

The gene calls are TRBV7-6 and TRBJ2-1; a possible D gene is TRBD1 (5 bases). The CDR3 is 17 amino acids. Germline lookup yields CDR1 SGHVS and CDR2 FNYEAQ. The V end was cut by 5 bases, the J end by 2 bases, with 19 bases between. CDR3 sequence reads: CASSLTTVAGTYNEQFF. CDR3 sequence (DNA): TGTGCCAGCAGCCTTACCACCGTGGCAGGGACCTACAATGAGCAGTTCTTC. The full variable domain, in which reference TRBV7-6 and TRBJ2-1 provide the parts outside the CDR3, is GAGVSQSPRYKVTKRGQDVALRCDPISGHVSLYWYRQALGQGPEFLTYFNYEAQQDKSGLPNDRFSAERPEGSISTLTIQRTEQRDSAMYRCASSLTTVAGTYNEQFFGPGTRLTVL.

On this clone itself: The same CDR3 is also encoded by other DNA sequences in this sample. The chain joins TRBV3-1 (or the pseudogene TRBV3-2) to TRBJ2-3; 10 positions match TRBD2. The V segment lost 4 bases and the J segment 6 bases; nucleotides outside the gene matches: 10. The CDR3 runs 16 residues. Per germline, CDR1 LGHDT and CDR2 YNNKEL (reference sequence). This CDR3 reads CASSPGLAGGADTQYF. CDR3 bases: TGTGCCAGCAGCCCCGGCTTAGCGGGGGGCGCCGATACGCAGTATTTT.

The rearrangement joins TRBV12-3 or TRBV12-4 to TRBJ2-5; D not resolved. The CDR3 runs to 12 residues. V dropped 4 bases and J dropped 5 bases, with 8 bases sitting between them. In nucleotides, the CDR3 is TGTGCCAGCAGTTCCCAATTGGAGACCCAGTACTTC. Protein product: CASSSQLETQYF.

The CDR3 spells CATSSGVDLGGRYTF. The CDR3 nucleotides read TGTGCCACCAGTTCAGGGGTTGACCTCGGCGGACGCTACACCTTC. The J gene is TRBJ1-2, the V gene TRBV24-1; the D gene is possibly TRBD1 (6 bases). Per the germline V gene, CDR1 is KGHDR and CDR2 is SFDVKD. This CDR3 spans 15 amino acids. The V end lost 6 bases, the J end lost 9 bases, and 22 bases lay between the germline ends.

This clone was detected only once. The genes are TRBV6-1 and TRBJ1-6; D is unresolved. CDR1 and CDR2 from the germline V gene are MNHNS and SASEGT. The CDR3 covers 15 residues. V lost 1 base and J lost 5, with 9 bases in between. The CDR3 sequence: CASSEDGGHNSPLHF. CDR3 in DNA: TGTGCCAGCAGTGAAGACGGAGGACATAATTCACCCCTCCACTTT.

The rearrangement joins TRBV7-9 to TRBJ2-1, with 11 positions matching TRBD2. V trimming: 5 bases; J trimming: 1 base; junction bases outside the gene matches: 10. The CDR3 length is 18 residues. Germline V lookup: CDR1 SEHNR, CDR2 FQNEAQ (reference sequence). The CDR3 region is CASSPAGTSGGSYNEQFF. The CDR3 nucleotides are TGTGCCAGCAGCCCAGCCGGGACTAGCGGAGGATCCTACAATGAGCAGTTCTTC.

The CDR3 nucleotides read TGTGCCAGCAGTGAGTCCGGGACAGGGGTCTACGAGCAGTACTTC. Its protein is CASSESGTGVYEQYF. This sequence joins TRBV27 and TRBJ2-7, with TRBD1 identical over 10 bases. With V trimmed by 5 bases and J by 3 bases, 7 bases remained unmatched. CDR1 MNHEY and CDR2 SMNVEV come from the germline V gene (reference sequence). CDR3 length: 15 amino acids.

The chain links TRBV24-1 to TRBJ2-7; 11 bases agree with TRBD2. Looked up from germline, CDR1 is KGHDR and CDR2 is SFDVKD. The length of the CDR3 is 15 residues. V was pared by 7 bases and J by 6 bases, with 10 bases of the junction left unmatched. CDR3 DNA: TGTGCCACCAGCAGCTTAGCGGGAGGGCCAAGCGAGCAGTACTTC. Translated: CATSSLAGGPSEQYF.

The J gene is TRBJ1-6, the V gene TRBV7-9, with D possibly matching TRBD1 (6 bases). This CDR3 comprises 13 residues. CDR1 and CDR2 from the germline V gene are SEHNR and FQNEAQ (reference sequence). Between the trimmed V and J ends, which lost 3 bases and 9 bases, there was a span of 9 bases. Here the CDR3 reads CASSFTQGSPLHF. CDR3 sequence (DNA): TGTGCCAGCAGCTTCACACAGGGTTCACCCCTCCACTTT.

The chain couples TRBV4-1 to TRBJ1-5; weak D call: TRBD1 (5 bases). This CDR3 has 14 amino acids. Germline CDR1 reads MGHRA; CDR2 reads YSYEKL. Trimming pared 0 bases from V and 6 bases from J, leaving 9 bases between. The CDR3 is CASSQDHGGQPQHF. The CDR3 DNA sequence: TGCGCCAGCAGCCAAGATCACGGGGGTCAGCCCCAGCATTTT.